The clone carrying this T cell receptor beta chain has only a few counts. The antigen is unknown. The PCR contained 60 Vbeta and 13 Jbeta primers. Profiling relied on immunoSEQ multiplex PCR, and the TCRdb table lists in-frame clones only, not all of them. The data contain about 150,000 clones, about four fifths of them singletons. The data originate from a study of cytomegalovirus exposure and HLA in healthy donors. The overall study: Approximately 180 million T cells yielded some 100 million unique TCR beta sequences, as an earlier analysis found. Broader study findings: HLA alleles showed associations with 16,951 TCR beta sequences in a later analysis, at a 0.05 false discovery rate.

V dropped 6 bases and J dropped 6; count of bases not matched to a gene: 6. CDR1 is SQVTM, CDR2 ANQGSEA, per germline. This CDR3 spans 14 amino acids. Sequencing input: PBMCs. The chain employs TRBV29-1 and TRBJ2-1; 12 positions match TRBD2. The clonotype comes from a man under 40 in good health and CMV-seropositive. In DNA form, the CDR3 reads TGCAGCGTGGAGACTAGCGGGAGTGGCAATGAGCAGTTCTTC. Encoded protein: CSVETSGSGNEQFF.